The clone carrying this T cell receptor beta chain was found once. Its matching antigen is unknown. V was shortened by 3 bases and J by 2 bases, with 12 bases between the two germline ends. This CDR3 comprises 15 residues. In germline, CDR1 is MDHEN, CDR2 SYDVKM. The data belong to a study of cytomegalovirus exposure and HLA in healthy donors. Study conclusions and caveats: A list of approximately 150 TCR beta chains associated with cytomegalovirus was given.

The PCR had 60 Vbeta and 13 Jbeta primers. Only in-frame clones appear in the TCRdb table, and some are missing; sequencing was by immunoSEQ multiplex PCR. This table has approximately 210,000 clones, roughly 83% appearing once. The chain uses TRBV28 and TRBJ2-3; TRBD2 is a possible D gene (6 bases). This receptor was identified in a male donor in good health and CMV-seropositive. Sequences were obtained from PBMCs. CDR3 amino acids: CASSFERAYTDTQYF. CDR3 nucleotide sequence: TGTGCCAGCAGTTTTGAGCGGGCCTACACAGATACGCAGTATTTT. The full variable domain, rest sourced from reference TRBV28 and TRBJ2-3, is DVKVTQSSRYLVKRTGEKVFLECVQDMDHENMFWYRQDPGLGLRLIYFSYDVKMKEKGDIPEGYSVSREKKERFSLILESASTNQTSMYLCASSFERAYTDTQYFGPGTRLTVL.